The 10 T cell receptor beta chains listed next were all sequenced from one sample in a study of chemoradiotherapy in HPV16-positive cancers. TCRdb's table, derived via immunoSEQ multiplex PCR, lists solely in-frame clones and lacks some. Of about 15,000 clones listed, about 90% are singletons. Sequenced material: blood, taken from a patient who underwent chemoradiotherapy. Every receptor here comes from a human donor with HPV-associated anogenital cancer.

The V call is TRBV11-2, the J call TRBJ2-3; D is unclear. Trimming left V 4 bases short and J 3 bases short, with 11 bases between. The CDR3 has 14 amino acids. Germline values: CDR1 SGHAT, CDR2 FQNNGV. The CDR3 reads CASSSFWITDTQYF. CDR3 in DNA: TGTGCCAGCAGCTCCTTCTGGATTACAGATACGCAGTATTTT.

The chain has TRBV2 and TRBJ2-1; 7 positions agree with TRBD1. This CDR3 spans 17 amino acids. Germline assignment: CDR1 SNHLY and CDR2 FYNNEI. Trimming at V came to 5 bases and at J to 4 bases, leaving 14 bases not matched to a gene. In DNA, the CDR3 is TGTGCCAGCAGTCTTCACCCACCGGGACAGCTTTACAATGAGCAGTTCTTC. Encoded protein: CASSLHPPGQLYNEQFF.

The V gene is TRBV7-9, the J gene TRBJ1-3, with D unclear. The V end lost 1 base, the J end lost 0 bases, and 10 bases lay between the germline ends. CDR1 is SEHNR and CDR2 is FQNEAQ in the germline V gene (reference sequence). The CDR3 totals 16 residues. The CDR3 loop reads CASSLDPGSSGNTIYF. In DNA form, the CDR3 reads TGTGCCAGCAGCTTAGATCCGGGGAGCTCTGGAAACACCATATATTTT.

The chain joins TRBV7-9 to TRBJ1-1; D unresolved. Germline CDR1 is SEHNR and CDR2 is FQNEAQ (reference sequence). V gave up 6 bases and J gave up 3 bases, with 8 bases separating them. This CDR3 comprises 12 residues. CDR3 loop: CASSQLYTEAFF. The CDR3 nucleotides are TGTGCCAGCAGTCAACTCTACACTGAAGCTTTCTTT.

The chain recombines TRBV19 with TRBJ2-1; TRBD1 agrees at 8 bases. Germline CDR1 LNHDA, CDR2 SQIVND (reference sequence). Trimming removed 6 bases from V and 6 bases from J; junction bases left unmatched: 7. This CDR3 is built from 14 residues. The chain's CDR3 is CASRELGQGNEQFF. CDR3 sequence (DNA): TGTGCCAGTAGAGAACTCGGACAGGGCAATGAGCAGTTCTTC.

The rearrangement joins TRBV19 to TRBJ2-1; D possibly corresponds to TRBD1 (5 bases). Trimming removed 7 bases from V and 8 bases from J, with 15 bases in between. Per the germline V gene, CDR1 is LNHDA and CDR2 is SQIVND (reference sequence). The CDR3 loop spans 13 amino acids. The CDR3 protein is CASTRALSDEQFF. In DNA form, the CDR3 reads TGTGCCAGTACCAGGGCCTTATCGGATGAGCAGTTCTTC.

This clone was picked up one time. The chain has TRBV5-1 and TRBJ2-6; maybe TRBD1 (5 bases). V was cut by 3 bases and J by 0 bases, with 13 bases left in between. Germline-derived CDR1 and CDR2 are SGHRS and YFSETQ. This CDR3 has 17 amino acids. The DNA for the CDR3 is TGCGCCAGCAGCTCGGACATATTCCTCTCTGGGGCCAACGTCCTGACTTTC. It specifies CASSSDIFLSGANVLTF.

The genes are TRBV25-1 and TRBJ2-5; D is possibly TRBD1 or TRBD2 (6 bases each). With 3 bases removed from V and 3 bases from J, the gap between germline ends came to 23 bases. Looked up from germline, CDR1 is MGHDK and CDR2 is SYGVNS. This CDR3 comprises 18 residues. The CDR3 region has the DNA TGTGCCAGCAGTGAGGAGGAAGGGGGGAGTTGGGTAGAAGAGACCCAGTACTTC. Translated: CASSEEEGGSWVEETQYF.

The chain combines TRBV5-4 with TRBJ2-1; D not certain. The CDR3 contains 15 residues. Germline CDR1 and CDR2: SGHNT and YYREEE (reference sequence). V dropped 4 bases and J dropped 0 bases, with 11 bases sitting between them. CDR3 nucleotide sequence: TGTGCCAGCAGCGCCTATACCGGCTCCTACAATGAGCAGTTCTTC. Its translation: CASSAYTGSYNEQFF.

The chain employs TRBV20-1 and TRBJ2-5; D call uncertain. CDR3 size: 11 residues. V gave up 3 bases and J gave up 4 bases, with 6 bases separating them. Germline V gene sequence: CDR1 DFQATT, CDR2 SNEGSKA (reference sequence). This chain's CDR3 is CSASMGETQYF. The CDR3 region has the DNA TGCAGTGCTAGTATGGGAGAGACCCAGTACTTC.